A selection of T cell receptor beta chains follows, all from one sample in a study of blood T cells in healthy people across ages. TCRdb re-derived calls from the 5' RACE reads in MiXCR, one entry per CDR3 protein. The sample includes a few hundred thousand distinct CDR3 sequences, roughly half seen only once; the top ten take under 65%. Sequencing was performed on blood. All receptors come from a man in his 60s in good health. Both conserved end residues are part of each CDR3. D genes are given only for firm matches. Where a row states a size, it is once, few, many or the class of an expanded clone; other rows omit it.

cdr3_aa	cdr3_nt	d_call	clone_size	v_call	j_call
CASSVLVSNEQFF	TGTGCCAGCAGCGTACTAGTGAGCAATGAGCAGTTCTTC	-	-	TRBV7-9	TRBJ2-1
CSASRRGTYEQYF	TGCAGTGCCTCTCGACGGGGGACCTACGAGCAGTACTTC	-	few	TRBV20-1	TRBJ2-7
CASSQAESAGGTQYF	TGTGCCAGCAGTCAAGCCGAATCCGCGGGAGGGACCCAGTACTTC	TRBD2	-	TRBV6-6	TRBJ2-5
CAISERGDNQPQHF	TGTGCCATCAGTGAGCGGGGGGATAATCAGCCCCAGCATTTT	-	once	TRBV10-3	TRBJ1-5
CAIGTQGKEGEQYF	TGTGCCATCGGGACTCAGGGGAAAGAAGGCGAGCAGTACTTC	-	once	TRBV10-3	TRBJ2-7
CASSRRGGTRGSYEQFF	TGTGCCAGCAGCCGGAGAGGGGGGACTAGGGGGTCTTATGAGCAGTTCTTC	TRBD2	few	TRBV7-2	TRBJ2-1
CSAPRLALAKNIQYF	TGCAGTGCTCCTCGACTAGCACTAGCCAAAAACATTCAGTACTTC	TRBD2	few	TRBV20-1	TRBJ2-4
CASSIPGQGEAQYF	TGTGCCAGCAGTATCCCGGGACAGGGGGAGGCCCAGTACTTC	TRBD1	few	TRBV25-1	TRBJ2-5
CASNLTGPRYEQYF	TGTGCCAGCAACTTGACGGGACCCCGCTACGAGCAGTACTTC	-	-	TRBV11-2	TRBJ2-7
CSVEDQGQGAHEQYF	TGCAGCGTTGAAGATCAGGGACAGGGGGCCCACGAGCAGTACTTC	TRBD1	once	TRBV29-1	TRBJ2-7
CASSSSGTGGGKLFF	TGTGCCAGCAGTTCCTCCGGGACCGGGGGTGGAAAACTGTTTTTT	-	few	TRBV6-5	TRBJ1-4
CASSRLAEGYEQYF	TGTGCCAGCAGCAGACTAGCGGAGGGGTACGAGCAGTACTTC	TRBD2	few	TRBV25-1	TRBJ2-7
CAISGLAGGAYNEQFF	TGTGCCATCAGCGGACTAGCGGGGGGGGCCTACAATGAGCAGTTCTTC	TRBD2	-	TRBV10-3	TRBJ2-1
CASRQFPTSGSYNEQFF	TGTGCCAGCAGACAATTTCCGACTAGCGGGTCCTACAATGAGCAGTTCTTC	TRBD2	-	TRBV6-1	TRBJ2-1
CASSHRLAGVGEQYF	TGTGCCAGCAGCCACAGATTGGCGGGAGTAGGCGAGCAGTACTTC	TRBD2	once	TRBV28	TRBJ2-7
CATSDSEQPQYF	TGTGCCACCAGTGATTCGGAGCAGCCCCAGTATTTT	-	-	TRBV24-1	TRBJ2-3
CANSGGGLGRDEQFF	TGTGCCAACAGCGGAGGGGGGTTGGGCCGGGATGAGCAGTTCTTC	-	-	TRBV3-1	TRBJ2-1
CAARARDRGSYNEQFF	TGTGCCGCCCGGGCCCGGGACAGGGGATCCTACAATGAGCAGTTCTTC	TRBD1	-	TRBV10-3	TRBJ2-1
CASSQTTSGSPTYEQYF	TGTGCCAGCAGTCAAACGACTAGCGGGAGTCCCACCTACGAGCAGTACTTC	TRBD2	-	TRBV7-2	TRBJ2-7
CSARWGDTQYF	TGCAGTGCTAGATGGGGAGATACGCAGTATTTT	-	-	TRBV20-1	TRBJ2-3
CASSQDTSSGGYYADTQYF	TGCGCCAGCAGCCAAGATACTAGTTCAGGGGGCTACTACGCAGATACGCAGTATTTT	TRBD1	-	TRBV4-3	TRBJ2-3
CSARGWGGENIQYF	TGCAGTGCTAGAGGGTGGGGGGGAGAAAACATTCAGTACTTC	TRBD2	few	TRBV20-1	TRBJ2-4
CASSLRLLDQETQYF	TGTGCCAGCAGTTTGAGGCTCCTGGACCAAGAGACCCAGTACTTC	-	-	TRBV27	TRBJ2-5
CASSVGLGPWEQYF	TGTGCCAGCAGCGTAGGACTCGGCCCCTGGGAGCAGTACTTC	-	few	TRBV9	TRBJ2-7
CASSLDPARSYNSPLHF	TGCGCCAGCAGCTTGGACCCAGCCCGCTCCTATAATTCACCCCTCCACTTT	-	-	TRBV5-1	TRBJ1-6
CASSILGKLFF	TGTGCCAGCAGCATTCTGGGAAAACTGTTTTTT	-	-	TRBV12-3/TRBV12-4	TRBJ1-4
CSATRDDTDTQYF	TGCAGTGCCACCAGGGACGACACAGATACGCAGTATTTT	-	-	TRBV20-1	TRBJ2-3
CASSPKTSGRADTQYF	TGTGCCAGCAGCCCAAAGACTAGCGGGAGGGCAGATACGCAGTATTTT	TRBD2	-	TRBV4-2	TRBJ2-3
CATSHLAGGPDTQYF	TGTGCCACCAGCCATCTAGCGGGAGGGCCAGATACGCAGTATTTT	TRBD2	-	TRBV15	TRBJ2-3
CASSGGGRNSGANVLTF	TGTGCCAGCAGTGGGGGGGGTCGGAACTCTGGGGCCAACGTCCTGACTTTC	TRBD2	-	TRBV7-3	TRBJ2-6
CATSDSVLGRSGHEQFF	TGTGCCACCAGTGATTCCGTACTCGGACGTTCCGGCCATGAGCAGTTCTTC	-	-	TRBV24-1	TRBJ2-1
CASSQDGTRSSTDTQYF	TGTGCCAGCAGCCAAGATGGGACTCGATCTAGCACAGATACGCAGTATTTT	-	many	TRBV4-2	TRBJ2-3
CSAEDRGNNEKLFF	TGCAGTGCTGAGGACAGGGGAAATAATGAAAAACTGTTTTTT	TRBD1	-	TRBV20-1	TRBJ1-4
CASSRAGGNYGYTF	TGTGCCAGCAGTAGAGCAGGGGGGAACTATGGCTACACCTTC	TRBD1	-	TRBV12-3/TRBV12-4	TRBJ1-2
CASSLIPEGAPDTQYF	TGTGCCAGCAGCTTGATACCTGAGGGTGCTCCAGATACGCAGTATTTT	-	-	TRBV5-6	TRBJ2-3
CASSPPGGSGGPSTDTQYF	TGTGCCAGCAGCCCCCCCGGGGGCTCCGGGGGCCCTAGCACAGATACGCAGTATTTT	-	-	TRBV4-2	TRBJ2-3
CASSSGLSEFF	TGTGCCAGCAGTTCGGGACTCTCGGAGTTCTTC	-	-	TRBV6-2/TRBV6-3	TRBJ2-1
CSVEPSLKDGYTF	TGCAGCGTTGAACCCAGCCTTAAAGATGGCTACACCTTC	-	-	TRBV29-1	TRBJ1-2
CASRHGTGETGELFF	TGTGCCAGCAGACACGGGACAGGGGAGACCGGGGAGCTGTTTTTT	TRBD1	-	TRBV6-2/TRBV6-3	TRBJ2-2
CSAYGQGGEAFF	TGCAGTGCGTACGGACAGGGTGGTGAAGCTTTCTTT	TRBD1	-	TRBV20-1	TRBJ1-1
CASSVDRTYEQYF	TGTGCCAGCAGCGTAGACAGGACCTACGAGCAGTACTTC	-	-	TRBV7-2	TRBJ2-7
CSARDEGQGNYGYTF	TGCAGTGCTAGAGATGAGGGGCAGGGCAACTATGGCTACACCTTC	-	-	TRBV20-1	TRBJ1-2
CASKLPGSYNEQFF	TGTGCCAGTAAACTCCCAGGGTCCTACAATGAGCAGTTCTTC	-	-	TRBV7-2	TRBJ2-1
CASSFGADRGAYEQYF	TGTGCCAGCAGTTTTGGGGCGGACAGGGGGGCGTACGAGCAGTACTTC	TRBD1	-	TRBV27	TRBJ2-7
CSATRGQGVGYEQYF	TGCAGTGCGACAAGGGGGCAGGGGGTTGGCTACGAGCAGTACTTC	TRBD1	-	TRBV20-1	TRBJ2-7
CSAPGPGSYEQYF	TGCAGTGCGCCCGGGCCGGGGAGCTACGAGCAGTACTTC	-	-	TRBV20-1	TRBJ2-7
CASSHSGSGGYEQYF	TGTGCCAGCAGTCATAGCGGGAGCGGGGGCTACGAGCAGTACTTC	TRBD2	-	TRBV6-5	TRBJ2-7
CASTDRGPYEQYF	TGTGCCAGCACCGACAGGGGACCTTACGAGCAGTACTTC	TRBD1	once	TRBV6-1	TRBJ2-7
CASRRRASEQYF	TGTGCCAGCAGACGACGGGCGAGCGAGCAGTACTTC	-	few	TRBV6-5	TRBJ2-7
CASSKAPGGRSSYEQYF	TGTGCCAGCAGCAAAGCGCCTGGGGGCAGGAGCTCCTACGAGCAGTACTTC	-	-	TRBV21-1	TRBJ2-7
CSARRGTGPEEAQYF	TGCAGTGCTAGAAGGGGAACGGGACCAGAGGAGGCCCAGTACTTC	-	-	TRBV20-1	TRBJ2-7
CASRAESGSYNEQFF	TGTGCCAGCAGAGCCGAAAGCGGCTCCTACAATGAGCAGTTCTTC	-	-	TRBV2	TRBJ2-1
CASSVAVASTDTQYF	TGTGCCAGCAGCGTAGCGGTAGCTAGCACAGATACGCAGTATTTT	-	-	TRBV7-9	TRBJ2-3
CASSQDGRSAGGETQYF	TGTGCCAGCAGCCAAGATGGCAGGTCTGCGGGAGGGGAGACCCAGTACTTC	TRBD2	few	TRBV4-2	TRBJ2-5
CASSLSGGAPFHEQYF	TGTGCCAGCAGCCTGAGTGGGGGAGCGCCGTTCCATGAGCAGTACTTC	-	many	TRBV28	TRBJ2-5